This note documents a single TCR beta chain sequence. Its antigen is currently unknown. This sample is drawn from a study of cytomegalovirus exposure and HLA in healthy donors. Whole-study findings and limits: According to the study, 150 to 200 TCR beta chains were cytomegalovirus-associated. In a later analysis, TCR beta V- and J-gene trimming was associated with a missense DCLRE1C variant.

PCR involved 60 Vbeta and 13 Jbeta primers. Per the study methods: Among the unique TCR beta chains that a later analysis counted, about 81 million in all, roughly 11 million were shared. Assay used: immunoSEQ multiplex PCR; TCRdb lists only in-frame clones, some missing. V, J and clone size are taken as reported in that table, and D and trimming were inferred from the DNA itself. The table has about 160,000 clones, approximately 88% seen once. The CDR3 is made up of 16 amino acids. V lost 7 bases to trimming and J lost 0 bases; unmatched junction nucleotides: 11. The germline V gene encodes CDR1 SQVTM and CDR2 ANQGSEA.

The specimen sequenced was PBMCs. The receptor comes from a woman between 18 and 30 years old in good health and CMV-seronegative. The gene calls are TRBV29-1 and TRBJ2-3, with 9 bases identical to TRBD1. The CDR3 bases are TGCAGCGCCCCACCGACAGGGGGGAGGAGCACAGATACGCAGTATTTT. Its translation: CSAPPTGGRSTDTQYF.